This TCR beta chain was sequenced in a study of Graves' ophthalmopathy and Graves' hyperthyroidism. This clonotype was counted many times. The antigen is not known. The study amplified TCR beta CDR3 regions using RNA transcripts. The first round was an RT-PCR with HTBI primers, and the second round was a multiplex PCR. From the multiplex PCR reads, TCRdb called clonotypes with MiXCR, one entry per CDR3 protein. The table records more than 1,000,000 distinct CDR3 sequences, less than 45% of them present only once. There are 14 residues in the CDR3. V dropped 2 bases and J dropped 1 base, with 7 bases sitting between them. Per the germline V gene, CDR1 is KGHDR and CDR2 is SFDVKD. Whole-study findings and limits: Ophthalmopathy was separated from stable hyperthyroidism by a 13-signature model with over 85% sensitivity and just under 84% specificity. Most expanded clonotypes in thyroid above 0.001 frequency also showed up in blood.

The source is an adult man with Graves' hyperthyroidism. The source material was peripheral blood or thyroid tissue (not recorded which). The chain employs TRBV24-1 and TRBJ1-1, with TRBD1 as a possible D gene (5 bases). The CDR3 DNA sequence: TGTGCCACCAGTGATTCAGGACAGAACACTGAAGCTTTCTTT. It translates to CATSDSGQNTEAFF.